This is a list of T cell receptor beta chains from one sample in a study of patients and donors after allogeneic stem cell transplantation. TCRdb reanalysed the RT-PCR reads using MiXCR and keeps one entry per CDR3 protein. The sample shows approximately 170,000 distinct CDR3 sequences, approximately 31% of them seen only once. Sequencing was done on a sample of blood, either unsorted or a sorted T cell fraction (not recorded which). The receptors here all came from a human donor who was either an allogeneic HSCT recipient or a stem cell or donor lymphocyte infusion donor (not recorded which). It is not recorded whose cells these are; they may come from a transplant donor. Both conserved end residues are part of each CDR3. D genes are given only for firm matches. Some rows mark clone size as missing; the rest say once, few, many or name a class of expanded clone.

D gene,V gene,clone size,J gene,CDR3 length,CDR3 DNA,CDR3 protein
-,TRBV10-3,-,TRBJ1-2,13,TGTGCCATCAGCCTTAACGGGGACCGGGGCTACACCTTC,CAISLNGDRGYTF
TRBD2,TRBV7-9,-,TRBJ2-5,17,TGTGCCAGCAGCCCAGGGGTCCGGACTAGCCCGGGGGAGACCCAGTACTTC,CASSPGVRTSPGETQYF
-,TRBV29-1,few,TRBJ1-2,14,TGCAGCGTTGAGGTGGTGGGTGCAGGCTATGGCTACACCTTC,CSVEVVGAGYGYTF
-,TRBV28,few,TRBJ1-2,15,TGTGCCAGCAGTTTGTATGACGCACGGTACTATGGCTACACCTTC,CASSLYDARYYGYTF
TRBD1,TRBV24-1,-,TRBJ2-3,16,TGTGCCACCAGTGATGGTCACAGGGGACGCACAGATACGCAGTATTTT,CATSDGHRGRTDTQYF
TRBD2,TRBV4-3,-,TRBJ2-7,16,TGCGCCAGCAGCCAAAGTGGGACTAGCGGAACCTACGAGCAGTACTTC,CASSQSGTSGTYEQYF
TRBD2,TRBV5-1,-,TRBJ2-7,16,TGCGCCAGCAGCTTGGGAAGGACTAGCGACTCCTACGAGCAGTACTTC,CASSLGRTSDSYEQYF
-,TRBV12-3/TRBV12-4,few,TRBJ1-2,11,TGTGCCAGCAGTTACCGTTGGGGCTACACCTTC,CASSYRWGYTF
TRBD2,TRBV24-1,-,TRBJ2-1,16,TGTGCCACCAGTGACCATACTAGCGGGAGGGACAATGAGCAGTTCTTC,CATSDHTSGRDNEQFF
-,TRBV20-1,-,TRBJ2-7,12,TGCAGTGCTAGAGTCTCGAGATCCAAGCAGTACTTC,CSARVSRSKQYF
-,TRBV2,-,TRBJ1-5,15,TGTGCCAGCAGTGAAGCGGGCAGGGGCCATCAGCCCCAGCATTTT,CASSEAGRGHQPQHF
-,TRBV7-9,few,TRBJ1-2,13,TGTGCCAGCAGCTTAGTCGGAACCTATGGCTACACCTTC,CASSLVGTYGYTF
-,TRBV12-3/TRBV12-4,many,TRBJ1-5,13,TGTGCCAGCAGTTTAGCGGTGAATCAGCCCCAGCATTTT,CASSLAVNQPQHF
TRBD1,TRBV7-2,-,TRBJ2-2,13,TGTGCCAGCAGGGGGACAGGTGGCCGGGAGCTGTTTTTT,CASRGTGGRELFF
-,TRBV3-1,many,TRBJ1-5,12,TGTGCCAGCAGCGGAACAGATCAGCCCCAGCATTTT,CASSGTDQPQHF
-,TRBV12-3/TRBV12-4,many,TRBJ1-5,11,TGTGCCAGCAGTGTGGGTCAGCCCCAGCATTTT,CASSVGQPQHF
-,TRBV27,-,TRBJ2-3,17,TGTGCCAGCAGTTTATTGGGGGGAGAGGCCCCAGGAGATACGCAGTATTTT,CASSLLGGEAPGDTQYF
TRBD1,TRBV28,-,TRBJ1-5,15,TGTGCCAGCAGTTTCGGGACAGGGTGGTATCAGCCCCAGCATTTT,CASSFGTGWYQPQHF
-,TRBV7-9,-,TRBJ2-5,15,TGTGCCAGCAGCTTAGGATTAGCGGACCAAGAGACCCAGTACTTC,CASSLGLADQETQYF
TRBD1,TRBV7-6,-,TRBJ1-1,15,TGTGCCAGCAGCTTACGGACAGGGTTGAACACTGAAGCTTTCTTT,CASSLRTGLNTEAFF
TRBD1,TRBV5-5,-,TRBJ1-2,14,TGTGCCAGCAGCCTGGACAGGGCCCCCTATGGCTACACCTTC,CASSLDRAPYGYTF
-,TRBV6-5,-,TRBJ2-1,13,TGTGCCGGCAGTTACTCGTCCCGCAATGAGCAGTTCTTC,CAGSYSSRNEQFF
TRBD2,TRBV6-2/TRBV6-3,-,TRBJ2-5,15,TGTGCCAGCAGGGCGCTAGCGGGAGGGCCGGAGACCCAGTACTTC,CASRALAGGPETQYF
TRBD1,TRBV7-9,-,TRBJ1-5,14,TGTGCCAGCAGCTTTGGACAGGGTGGGCAGCCCCAGCATTTT,CASSFGQGGQPQHF
-,TRBV24-1,-,TRBJ2-7,12,TGTGCCACCAGTGACGGAAACTACGAGCAGTACTTC,CATSDGNYEQYF
-,TRBV10-3,few,TRBJ2-5,12,TGTGCCATCAGTGAGTCGAGGGAGACCCAGTACTTC,CAISESRETQYF
-,TRBV7-2,-,TRBJ1-5,14,TGTGCCAGCAGCTTGACCCCTGCTAATCAGCCCCAGCATTTT,CASSLTPANQPQHF
-,TRBV4-1,medium-sized,TRBJ2-2,15,TGCGCCAGCAGCCAAGAAACGGGTTTGAGCTGGGAGCTGTTTTTT,CASSQETGLSWELFF
TRBD2,TRBV20-1,many,TRBJ2-1,14,TGCAGTGCCCTGAAGGCTAGCGGGAGCAATGAGCAGTTCTTC,CSALKASGSNEQFF
TRBD1,TRBV11-3,-,TRBJ2-5,16,TGTGCCAGCAGCTCCGACCGGGACAGGGAGTCGGAGACCCAGTACTTC,CASSSDRDRESETQYF
-,TRBV5-6,-,TRBJ2-5,13,TGTGCCAGCAGCGGACCAAACCAAGAGACCCAGTACTTC,CASSGPNQETQYF
-,TRBV18,once,TRBJ2-6,14,TGTGCCAGCTCACAAACGACTGGGGCCAACGTCCTGACTTTC,CASSQTTGANVLTF
TRBD1,TRBV6-5,few,TRBJ1-4,16,TGTGCCAGCAGTTACTCAGGGACAGGGGGCACCCTAAAACTGTTTTTT,CASSYSGTGGTLKLFF
TRBD1,TRBV27,few,TRBJ2-7,15,TGTGCCAGCAGTGTCTCGCACGGGACAGGTTACGAGCAGTACTTC,CASSVSHGTGYEQYF
TRBD2,TRBV12-3/TRBV12-4,-,TRBJ2-1,16,TGTGCCAGCAGTTTAAGCATAACGGGAGGGGGTACTGAGCAGTTCTTC,CASSLSITGGGTEQFF
-,TRBV2,few,TRBJ2-7,12,TGTGCCAGCAGGGCGTCCTCCTACGAGCAGTACTTC,CASRASSYEQYF
TRBD1,TRBV7-8,many,TRBJ1-1,15,TGTGCCAGCAGCATTCGGACAGGGAGGAGCACTGAAGCTTTCTTT,CASSIRTGRSTEAFF
-,TRBV10-1,-,TRBJ2-7,16,TGCGCCAGCAGTGCCGGGGGCCTATTCCCAAGCTACGAGCAGTACTTC,CASSAGGLFPSYEQYF
-,TRBV29-1,many,TRBJ1-1,14,TGCAGCGGTAGACAGAAGCTCATGAACACTGAAGCTTTCTTT,CSGRQKLMNTEAFF
-,TRBV18,few,TRBJ1-1,12,TGTGCCAGCTCACCTGGGGCCTCTGAAGCTTTCTTT,CASSPGASEAFF
TRBD1,TRBV7-7,few,TRBJ2-7,14,TGTGCTAGCAGCTCCAAGGGACAGGGCTACGAGCAGTACTTC,CASSSKGQGYEQYF
TRBD1,TRBV25-1,many,TRBJ1-2,16,TGTGCCAGCAGTGAATATACAAACAGGGGGCCTTATGGCTACACCTTC,CASSEYTNRGPYGYTF
-,TRBV7-7,-,TRBJ2-7,14,TGTGCTAGCAGCGAGGACTCATTCTCCTACGAGCAGTACTTC,CASSEDSFSYEQYF
-,TRBV27,few,TRBJ2-5,15,TGTGCCAGCAGTTTTGGACAGATGTACCAAGAGACCCAGTACTTC,CASSFGQMYQETQYF
-,TRBV10-3,many,TRBJ1-3,15,TGTGCCATCAGTGACCCTCACGCAATAGGAAACACCATATATTTT,CAISDPHAIGNTIYF
-,TRBV4-1,many,TRBJ1-5,17,TGCGCCAGCAGCCAAGTTGGACAGAGCTATAGCAATCAGCCCCAGCATTTT,CASSQVGQSYSNQPQHF
TRBD1,TRBV29-1,few,TRBJ2-5,12,TGCAGCGTTCAGGGGGCGAGGGAGACCCAGTACTTC,CSVQGARETQYF
-,TRBV28,-,TRBJ2-4,15,TGTGCCAGCAGTTTCCTACCCCTAGCCAAAAACATTCAGTACTTC,CASSFLPLAKNIQYF
TRBD1,TRBV27,-,TRBJ1-5,13,TGTGCCAGCAGCACGACAGGGCATCAGCCCCAGCATTTT,CASSTTGHQPQHF
-,TRBV7-6,-,TRBJ2-1,12,TGTGCCAGCAGCTTCGGCACCGGTGAGCAGTTCTTC,CASSFGTGEQFF
-,TRBV20-1,many,TRBJ2-5,14,TGCAGTGCTATGGACAGAAGGGGAGAAGAGACCCAGTACTTC,CSAMDRRGEETQYF
TRBD2,TRBV7-6,few,TRBJ2-3,14,TGTGCCAGCAGCTGGGACTACCCCACAGATACGCAGTATTTT,CASSWDYPTDTQYF
TRBD2,TRBV15,-,TRBJ2-1,20,TGTGCCACCAGCTCACCAGGACTAGCGGGAGACACCTTATCCTACAATGAGCAGTTCTTC,CATSSPGLAGDTLSYNEQFF
-,TRBV28,-,TRBJ1-1,15,TGTGCCAGCAGTGACCCCGGGACGGTGAACACTGAAGCTTTCTTT,CASSDPGTVNTEAFF
TRBD2,TRBV6-5,-,TRBJ2-2,17,TGTGCCAGCAGCCACCTAGCGGGAGGGCCGGTCACCGGGGAGCTGTTTTTT,CASSHLAGGPVTGELFF